One sample yielded the 19 T cell receptor beta chains listed below, sequenced in a study of blood T cell repertoires in COVID-19. The assay was immunoSEQ multiplex PCR, and TCRdb's table has in-frame clones only and misses some. The sample includes about 200,000 clones, 80% to 90% of them seen just once. Sequencing used peripheral blood. These receptors originate from a man in his 60s with acute or convalescent COVID-19.

The V and J genes are TRBV28 and TRBJ1-5; TRBD1 aligns across 7 bases. Germline CDR1 MDHEN, CDR2 SYDVKM. V gave up 10 bases and J gave up 3 bases; unmatched junction bases: 12. The CDR3 is made up of 15 amino acids. The CDR3 here is CAIRTPGGPNQPQHF. CDR3 nucleotides: TGTGCCATCCGCACTCCAGGGGGACCCAATCAGCCCCAGCATTTT.

The V call is TRBV12-3 or TRBV12-4, the J call TRBJ2-1, with D hard to call. Deletions cut 3 bases from V and 5 bases from J, with 5 bases between. The CDR3 loop spans 12 amino acids. CDR3 protein: CASSFGHNEQFF. CDR3 in DNA: TGTGCCAGCAGTTTTGGGCACAATGAGCAGTTCTTC.

The J gene is TRBJ2-1, the V gene TRBV6-5; tentative D call: TRBD2 (6 bases). The V end lost 1 base, the J end lost 6 bases, and 16 bases lay between the germline ends. This CDR3 has 16 amino acids. CDR1 is MNHEY, CDR2 SVGAGI, per germline. This CDR3 reads CASSYFPTRSANEQFF. In DNA, the CDR3 is TGTGCCAGCAGTTACTTTCCGACTAGATCCGCCAATGAGCAGTTCTTC.

This clone was counted a few times. The genes are TRBV29-1 and TRBJ2-2, with D possibly being TRBD2 (5 bases). V lost 7 bases, J lost 3 bases, and 12 bases lay in between. The CDR3 loop spans 13 amino acids. Germline assignment: CDR1 SQVTM and CDR2 ANQGSEA. The CDR3 sequence: CSGSRGYTGELFF. The DNA for the CDR3 is TGCAGCGGGTCCCGGGGTTACACCGGGGAGCTGTTTTTT.

The chain has TRBV3-1 (or the pseudogene TRBV3-2) and TRBJ2-1; D is perhaps TRBD2 (6 bases). Looked up from germline, CDR1 is LGHDT and CDR2 is YNNKEL (reference sequence). The V end lost 0 bases, the J end lost 6 bases, and 15 bases lay between the germline ends. This CDR3 region has 16 residues. CDR3 coding DNA: TGTGCCAGCAGCCAAGATAAATCGGGAGTGGCCAATGAGCAGTTCTTC. Protein sequence: CASSQDKSGVANEQFF.

V usage is TRBV9 and J usage is TRBJ2-1, with TRBD2 matching 9 bases. The CDR3 is made up of 17 amino acids. Germline assignment: CDR1 SGDLS and CDR2 YYNGEE. After removal of 4 bases from V and 6 bases from J, the junction contained 14 bases not matched to a gene. The CDR3 DNA follows: TGTGCCAGCAGCAGTAGCGGGGGCGTAGCGGGAGTCAATGAGCAGTTCTTC. This translates into CASSSSGGVAGVNEQFF. The full variable domain, its missing parts supplied by reference TRBV9 and TRBJ2-1, is DSGVTQTPKHLITATGQRVTLRCSPRSGDLSVYWYQQSLDQGLQFLIQYYNGEERAKGNILERFSAQQFPDLHSELNLSSLELGDSALYFCASSSSGGVAGVNEQFFGPGTRLTVL.

The V and J genes are TRBV12-5 and TRBJ1-1; no firm D call. The CDR3 has 13 amino acids. V gave up 6 bases and J gave up 0 bases, with 8 bases separating them. Looked up from germline, CDR1 is LGHNT and CDR2 is FRNRAP. The DNA of the CDR3 is TGTGCTAGTGGCAACGGGATGAACACTGAAGCTTTCTTT. Its protein product is CASGNGMNTEAFF. Looking up the rest from reference TRBV12-5 and TRBJ1-1 gives the full variable domain: DARVTQTPRHKVTEMGQEVTMRCQPILGHNTVFWYRQTMMQGLELLAYFRNRAPLDDSGMPKDRFSAEMPDATLATLKIQPSEPRDSAVYFCASGNGMNTEAFFGQGTRLTVV.

The rearrangement joins TRBV9 to TRBJ1-4, with 8 bases aligning to TRBD1. The germline CDR1 and CDR2 sequences are SGDLS and YYNGEE. The CDR3 has 15 amino acids. J gave up 8 bases and V 0 bases, and 6 bases lay outside the gene matches. Written as DNA, the CDR3 is TGTGCCAGCAGCGTAGGAACAGGGGGTCGGGAAAAACTGTTTTTT. Its translation: CASSVGTGGREKLFF.

The chain carries TRBV24-1 and TRBJ1-5; 8 positions match TRBD1. The germline V gene has CDR1 KGHDR and CDR2 SFDVKD. The CDR3 runs to 18 residues. After removal of 4 bases from V and 5 bases from J, the junction contained 15 bases not matched to a gene. This CDR3 is CATSEHEGFRGLDQPQHF. CDR3 bases: TGTGCCACCAGTGAGCACGAAGGTTTCAGGGGGCTAGATCAGCCCCAGCATTTT.

This sequence joins TRBV4-3 and TRBJ1-6, with no clear D. The CDR3 sequence is 14 residues long. Trimming left V 0 bases short and J 7 bases short, with 7 bases between. Germline assignment: CDR1 LGHNA and CDR2 YSLEER. The CDR3 nucleotides read TGCGCCAGCAGCCAAGATTCCGGGAATTCACCCCTCCACTTT. It translates to CASSQDSGNSPLHF.

The chain combines TRBV19 with TRBJ1-2; 8 bases fit TRBD1. Germline assignment: CDR1 LNHDA and CDR2 SQIVND (reference sequence). V was pared by 0 bases and J by 4 bases, with 4 bases of the junction left unmatched. The CDR3 loop spans 15 amino acids. The CDR3 loop reads CASSIEPTGAYGYTF. In nucleotides, the CDR3 is TGTGCCAGTAGTATAGAACCGACAGGGGCCTATGGCTACACCTTC.

The chain carries TRBV19 and TRBJ2-7; 9 nucleotides agree with TRBD1. CDR3 size: 15 residues. Losses at the gene ends were 7 bases for V and 5 bases for J; bases not matched to a gene: 12. Germline CDR1 LNHDA, CDR2 SQIVND (reference sequence). The chain's CDR3 is CASTPSGTGYHEQYF. DNA for the CDR3: TGTGCCAGTACTCCCTCGGGGACAGGGTACCACGAGCAGTACTTC.

V gene TRBV15 combines with J gene TRBJ1-2; D gene ambiguous. The CDR3 is made up of 14 amino acids. CDR1 LNHNV and CDR2 YYDKDF come from the germline V gene (reference sequence). Trimming stripped 1 base from V and 5 bases from J, with 11 bases between. CDR3 in amino acids: CATSRVGGRYGYTF. The CDR3 DNA follows: TGTGCCACCAGCAGAGTCGGAGGGAGGTATGGCTACACCTTC.

V and J are TRBV21-1 and TRBJ1-2. TRBV21-1 is a known pseudogene. This CDR3 has 14 amino acids. The CDR3 protein is CASSINRVIDGYTF. The CDR3 DNA is TGTGCCAGCAGCATCAATCGGGTGATAGATGGCTACACCTTC.

The rearrangement uses TRBV28 and TRBJ1-5; 8 bases agree with TRBD1. Germline V lookup: CDR1 MDHEN, CDR2 SYDVKM. The V segment lost 6 bases and the J segment 7 bases; nucleotides outside the gene matches: 2. This CDR3 region has 12 residues. The CDR3 nucleotides are TGTGCCAGCAGCAGGACAGGGCAGCCCCAGCATTTT. It encodes CASSRTGQPQHF.

This chain uses TRBV24-1 with TRBJ2-3; 11 nucleotides line up with TRBD2. CDR1 is KGHDR and CDR2 is SFDVKD in the germline V gene. This CDR3 is 16 amino acids long. Unmatched junction bases numbered 7, after V lost 5 bases and J lost 4 bases. The CDR3, as DNA: TGTGCCACCAGTGGGCAACTAGCGGGAGTACCAGATACGCAGTATTTT. Translated, it gives CATSGQLAGVPDTQYF.

The genes are TRBV10-2 and TRBJ1-5; D is unclear. This CDR3 comprises 15 residues. With 2 bases removed from V and 0 bases from J, the gap between germline ends came to 8 bases. CDR1 is WSHSY and CDR2 is SAAADI in the germline V gene. DNA of the CDR3: TGCGCCAGCAGTGAGGGGCAGGTTAGCAATCAGCCCCAGCATTTT. As protein: CASSEGQVSNQPQHF.

The CDR3 loop reads CASRGGGSREKLFF. The DNA for the CDR3 is TGCGCCAGCAGGGGGGGAGGCTCTCGGGAAAAACTGTTTTTT. The gene calls are TRBV5-1 and TRBJ1-4; TRBD1 might be the D (5 bases). The germline V and J ends were trimmed by 5 bases and 8 bases, with 16 bases remaining between them. CDR1 is SGHRS and CDR2 is YFSETQ in the germline V gene. The CDR3 runs to 14 residues.

The chain has TRBV28 and TRBJ2-7, with 8 bases identical to TRBD2. Germline CDR1 and CDR2: MDHEN and SYDVKM. With V trimmed by 6 bases and J by 4 bases, 11 bases remained unmatched. The CDR3 length is 15 residues. This CDR3 reads CASSLAGTSTYEQYF. For the CDR3, the DNA is TGTGCCAGCAGCCTGGCCGGGACTAGTACGTACGAGCAGTACTTC.